Presented here are 16 T cell receptor beta chains from one specimen sequenced in a study of Graves' ophthalmopathy and Graves' hyperthyroidism. For repertoire sequencing, the TCR beta CDR3 regions were amplified from RNA transcripts. After a first-round RT-PCR with HTBI primers, a second-round multiplex PCR was run. TCRdb independently ran MiXCR on the multiplex PCR reads; one entry per CDR3 protein. This sample yields 200,000 to 250,000 distinct CDR3 sequences, of which roughly 21% are seen a single time; roughly 40% belongs to the top ten. The sequenced material came from peripheral blood. The receptors shown here come from a woman between 50 and 59 years old with Graves' ophthalmopathy.

The chain is built from TRBV4-2 and TRBJ2-5, with a tentative D call TRBD2 (6 bases). The CDR3 covers 14 residues. Trimming stripped 5 bases from V and 2 bases from J, with 12 bases between. The germline gives CDR1 LGHNA, CDR2 YNFKEQ. CDR3 bases: TGTGCCAGCAGCGAACCCGGGACTCAAGAGACCCAGTACTTC. This codes for CASSEPGTQETQYF.

This clonotype was seen a few times. This may be a read error, as it is one base from a much larger clone. This chain uses TRBV30 with TRBJ1-6, with 8 bases fitting TRBD1. V shed 8 bases and J 4 bases; nucleotides not matched to a gene: 13. This CDR3 comprises 16 residues. Germline CDR1 is GTSNPN and CDR2 is SVGIG (reference sequence). The CDR3 region has the DNA TGTGCCCGGACGAAAAAAGACAGGGGTTATAATTCACCCCTCCACTTT. It codes for CARTKKDRGYNSPLHF.

This clonotype was observed at least ten times. V is TRBV20-1 and J is TRBJ1-1, with D perhaps matching TRBD1 (6 bases). The CDR3 loop spans 15 amino acids. Germline V gives CDR1 DFQATT, CDR2 SNEGSKA (reference sequence). Trimming removed 1 base from V and 7 bases from J, with 19 bases in between. CDR3 sequence reads: CSARAPTGAGGEAFF. In DNA, the CDR3 is TGCAGTGCTAGAGCCCCCACGGGGGCGGGGGGTGAAGCTTTCTTT.

The genes are TRBV20-1 and TRBJ2-6; 9 bases align to TRBD1. This CDR3 contains 15 residues. CDR1 and CDR2 (germline): DFQATT, SNEGSKA (reference sequence). J gave up 2 bases and V 5 bases, and 4 bases lay outside the gene matches. The CDR3 here is CSAVDRGAGANVLTF. The DNA of the CDR3 is TGCAGTGCTGTGGACAGGGGTGCTGGGGCCAACGTCCTGACTTTC.

In this sample, this clonotype turned up many times. This chain connects TRBV28 to TRBJ1-6, with TRBD1 as a possible D gene (6 bases). V gave up 0 bases and J gave up 14 bases, with 17 bases separating them. The CDR3 is 15 residues long. CDR1 is MDHEN and CDR2 is SYDVKM in the germline V gene. The CDR3 here is CASSLWSGQRTTLHF. For the CDR3, the DNA is TGTGCCAGCAGTTTATGGTCCGGACAGCGTACAACCCTCCACTTT.

This clonotype was recorded many times. J is TRBJ2-5 and V is TRBV6-6; TRBD1 aligns across 10 bases. Germline assignment: CDR1 MNHNY and CDR2 SVGAGI (reference sequence). This CDR3 comprises 15 residues. Trimming at V came to 6 bases and at J to 6 bases, leaving 10 bases not matched to a gene. The CDR3 here is CASRRDRGDYKTQYF. CDR3 nucleotide sequence: TGTGCCAGCAGGAGGGACAGGGGTGATTATAAGACCCAGTACTTC.

There are many counts of this clonotype. The J gene is TRBJ2-7, the V gene TRBV20-1; D could derive from TRBD1 or TRBD2 (6 bases each). V lost 1 base, J lost 7 bases, and 20 bases lay in between. The CDR3 sequence is 15 residues long. The germline gives CDR1 DFQATT, CDR2 SNEGSKA (reference sequence). The CDR3 sequence is CSARARRGARGEQYF. CDR3 in DNA: TGCAGTGCTAGAGCCCGAAGGGGGGCCCGGGGGGAGCAGTACTTC.

This clonotype was seen ten or more times. The genes are TRBV28 and TRBJ2-6, with TRBD1 matching 8 bases. The V segment lost 5 bases and the J segment 8 bases; nucleotides outside the gene matches: 11. Germline values: CDR1 MDHEN, CDR2 SYDVKM. The CDR3 is 16 residues long. CDR3 nucleotides: TGTGCCAGCAGTCGGACAGGGAATTCAGGGCCCAACGTCCTGACTTTC. Translated: CASSRTGNSGPNVLTF.

This clonotype was recorded many times. The chain carries TRBV2 and TRBJ2-7, with unresolved D. CDR3 length equals 16 residues. V was cut by 1 base and J by 0 bases, with 13 bases left in between. Germline V lookup: CDR1 SNHLY, CDR2 FYNNEI. The CDR3 reads CASSEVGPLSSYEQYF. In nucleotides, the CDR3 is TGTGCCAGCAGTGAAGTAGGCCCTTTAAGCTCCTACGAGCAGTACTTC.

This clonotype has at least ten counts. The V and J genes are TRBV20-1 and TRBJ1-2; 11 bases fit TRBD1. Germline CDR1 DFQATT, CDR2 SNEGSKA (reference sequence). Losses at the gene ends were 6 bases for V and 4 bases for J; bases not matched to a gene: 13. This CDR3 region has 16 residues. The DNA for the CDR3 is TGCAGTGCGACCCCCGGGACAGGGGGTCATGTCTATGGCTACACCTTC. Translated, it gives CSATPGTGGHVYGYTF.

Many counts were recorded for this clonotype. This chain joins TRBV7-8 and TRBJ2-2; D ambiguous. The germline V and J ends were trimmed by 2 bases and 6 bases, with 7 bases remaining between them. CDR1 is SGHVS and CDR2 is FQNEAQ in the germline V gene. This CDR3 region has 13 residues. CDR3 protein: CASSLKGPGELFF. The CDR3, as DNA: TGTGCCAGCAGCTTAAAAGGGCCCGGGGAGCTGTTTTTT.

This clonotype was detected ten times or more. The chain combines TRBV30 with TRBJ2-2; D call uncertain. Trimming cost V 3 bases and J 0 bases, with 8 bases left between them. CDR1 GTSNPN and CDR2 SVGIG come from the germline V gene (reference sequence). The CDR3 loop spans 14 amino acids. The CDR3 DNA reads as TGTGCCTGGAGAGAATTCACGAACACCGGGGAGCTGTTTTTT. Its protein is CAWREFTNTGELFF.

This chain joins TRBV5-1 and TRBJ2-7, with 8 positions matching TRBD1. The germline gives CDR1 SGHRS, CDR2 YFSETQ. The CDR3 has 18 amino acids. V lost 2 bases to trimming and J lost 2 bases; unmatched junction nucleotides: 15. CDR3 nucleotides: TGCGCCAGCAGCTTAACCAACAAGTTCGACAGGGGCCCCTACGAGCAGTACTTC. It specifies CASSLTNKFDRGPYEQYF. Full variable domain (rest looked up from reference TRBV5-1 and TRBJ2-7): KAGVTQTPRYLIKTRGQQVTLSCSPISGHRSVSWYQQTPGQGLQFLFEYFSETQRNKGNFPGRFSGRQFSNSRSEMNVSTLELGDSALYLCASSLTNKFDRGPYEQYFGPGTRLTVT.

This clonotype was recorded at least ten times. V is TRBV2 and J is TRBJ1-2; D remains ambiguous. Germline loops: CDR1 SNHLY, CDR2 FYNNEI. This CDR3 contains 16 residues. Between the trimmed V and J ends, which lost 2 bases and 5 bases, there was a span of 18 bases. CDR3 nucleotide sequence: TGTGCCAGCAGTGAATTGAACGTCCAGGCTGTTTATGGCTACACCTTC. Its translation is CASSELNVQAVYGYTF.

This clonotype was observed many times. The gene calls are TRBV7-2 and TRBJ2-5; TRBD1 matches 8 bases. J lost 7 bases, V lost 5 bases, and 12 bases had no gene match. This CDR3 is 15 amino acids long. The germline gives CDR1 SGHTA, CDR2 FQGNSA. The CDR3 DNA reads TGTGCCAGCAGCCAAAACTTGGACAGGGACGGGACCCAGTACTTC. Translating it yields CASSQNLDRDGTQYF.

At least ten counts were recorded for this clonotype. This chain joins TRBV27 and TRBJ2-7; D is possibly TRBD1 or TRBD2 (6 bases each). CDR3 length equals 11 residues. V dropped 10 bases and J dropped 5 bases, with 12 bases sitting between them. Germline V CDR1 and CDR2: MNHEY, SMNVEV (reference sequence). CDR3 in DNA: TGTGCCACCGGAGGGGGAAACGAGCAGTACTTC. This gives the protein CATGGGNEQYF.